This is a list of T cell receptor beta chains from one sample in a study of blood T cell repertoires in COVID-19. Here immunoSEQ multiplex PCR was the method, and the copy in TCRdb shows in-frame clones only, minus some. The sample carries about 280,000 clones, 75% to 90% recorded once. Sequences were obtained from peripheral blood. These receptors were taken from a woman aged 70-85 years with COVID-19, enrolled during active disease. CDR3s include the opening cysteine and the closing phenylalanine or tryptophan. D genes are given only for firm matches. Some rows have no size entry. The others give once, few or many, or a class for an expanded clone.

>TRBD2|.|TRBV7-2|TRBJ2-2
TGTGCCAGCAGCTATCTAGCGGGGGGTACCGGGGAGCTGTTTTTT
CASSYLAGGTGELFF
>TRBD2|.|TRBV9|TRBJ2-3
TGTGCCAGCAGCGTAGAGGCTAGCGGGGGGGCCACAGATACGCAGTATTTT
CASSVEASGGATDTQYF
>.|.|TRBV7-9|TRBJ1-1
TGTGCCAGCAGCTGGACACCCCTCGGGAACACTGAAGCTTTCTTT
CASSWTPLGNTEAFF
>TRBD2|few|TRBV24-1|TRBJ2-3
TGTGCCACCATGAGCGGGGGACTTACAGATACGCAGTATTTT
CATMSGGLTDTQYF
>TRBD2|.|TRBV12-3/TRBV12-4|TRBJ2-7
TGTGCCAGCACCCCTTGGGGGGGGGACGAGCAGTACTTC
CASTPWGGDEQYF
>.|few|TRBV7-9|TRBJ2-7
TGTGCCAGCAGCTACACAGGAAACTACGAGCAGTACTTC
CASSYTGNYEQYF
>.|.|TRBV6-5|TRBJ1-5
TGTGCCAGCAGTTACAGCCAGCCCCAGCATTTT
CASSYSQPQHF
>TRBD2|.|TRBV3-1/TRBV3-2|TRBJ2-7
TGTGCCAGCGGCCAAGGGACTAGCGTCTACGAGCAGTACTTC
CASGQGTSVYEQYF
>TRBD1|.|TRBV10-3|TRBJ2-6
TGTGCCATCAGTGAGGCACCGGGACAGAGCTCTGGGGCCAACGTCCTGACTTTC
CAISEAPGQSSGANVLTF
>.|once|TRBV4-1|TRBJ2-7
TGCGCCAGCAGCCAAGGTTTGGCAGACGAGCAGTACTTC
CASSQGLADEQYF
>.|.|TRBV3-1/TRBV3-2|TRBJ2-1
TGTGCCAGCAGCCAAGGGAACGGGGGTGAGCAGTTCTTC
CASSQGNGGEQFF
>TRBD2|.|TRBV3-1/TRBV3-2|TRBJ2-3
TGTGCCAGCACCCCCAGGACTAGCGGGGGATGGACAGATACGCAGTATTTT
CASTPRTSGGWTDTQYF
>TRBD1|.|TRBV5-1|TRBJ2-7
TGCGCCAGCAGCTTGGTAACACCGGGACAGGGGGCCTACGAGCAGTACTTC
CASSLVTPGQGAYEQYF
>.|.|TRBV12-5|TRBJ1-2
TGTGCTAGTGGCCCGACAGGTAATGGCTACACCTTC
CASGPTGNGYTF
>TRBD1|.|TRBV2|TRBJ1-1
TGTGCCAGCAGTCCTGACAGGGGGTACACTGAAGCTTTCTTT
CASSPDRGYTEAFF
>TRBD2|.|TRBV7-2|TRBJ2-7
TGTGCCAGCAGCCTACCTAGCGGGGGTACCTACGAGCAGTACTTC
CASSLPSGGTYEQYF
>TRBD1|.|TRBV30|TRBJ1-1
TGTGCCTGGGACAGGGAGGGGACAGGGGCTTTCTTT
CAWDREGTGAFF
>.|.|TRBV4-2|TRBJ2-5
TGTGCCAGCAGCCAAGGGGGCGAGACCCAGTACTTC
CASSQGGETQYF
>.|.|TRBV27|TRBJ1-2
TGTGCCAGCAGTCCGTTCGCCCATGGAGATGGCTACACCTTC
CASSPFAHGDGYTF
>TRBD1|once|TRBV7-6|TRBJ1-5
TGTGCCAGCAGCGAGAAACAGGACAGGGGAGGTCAGCCCCAGCATTTT
CASSEKQDRGGQPQHF
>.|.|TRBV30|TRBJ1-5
TGTGCCTGGAGTGTAGGAGGGGAAAGCAATCAGCCCCAGCATTTT
CAWSVGGESNQPQHF
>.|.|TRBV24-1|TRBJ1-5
TGTGCCACCAGTGATCCAGGCGAGGGAACCAATCAGCCCCAGCATTTT
CATSDPGEGTNQPQHF
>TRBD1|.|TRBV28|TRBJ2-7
TGTGCCAGCAGTTCACCGGGCAGGGGGCAAAACGAGCAGTACTTC
CASSSPGRGQNEQYF
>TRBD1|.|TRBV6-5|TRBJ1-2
TGTGCCAGCAGCCCGACAGGGAACTATGGCTACACCTTC
CASSPTGNYGYTF
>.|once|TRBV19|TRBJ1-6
TGTGCCAGTAGCCGAGGGAAGCAGAATTCACCCCTCCACTTT
CASSRGKQNSPLHF
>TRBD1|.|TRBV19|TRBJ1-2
TGTGCCTGCCGGGACAGGGCGGCTGGCTACACCTTC
CACRDRAAGYTF
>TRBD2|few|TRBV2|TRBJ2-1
TGTGCCAGCAGAGCGGGGGGGGCCTACAATGAGCAGTTCTTC
CASRAGGAYNEQFF